This T cell receptor beta chain was recovered during a study of persistence of HIV-infected CD4 T cells. With respect to this clone: Its target is not known.

The stimulus was lysate of CMV-infected fibroblasts, approximately 9.7 ug/mL. CD40L/CD69 double-negative CD45RO-high memory CD4+ T cells were collected. Study conclusions and caveats: Antigen-responding cells were enriched for degenerate expanded CDR3beta sequences.

The V and J ends lost 1 base and 5 bases respectively, with 11 bases between them. The CDR3 has 15 amino acids. The germline V gene encodes CDR1 SEHNR and CDR2 FQNEAQ (reference sequence). The immunoSEQ assay was version 4, run in survey mode. The protocol was immunoSEQ multiplex PCR, while the TCRdb copy is restricted to in-frame clones and leaves out a portion. The sample holds more than 30,000 clones, roughly 82% seen once. The sample consisted of CD4+ T cells sorted from PBMCs after roughly 20-hour stimulation, taken from a patient who received antiretroviral therapy. The receptor comes from an adult woman with HIV who was CMV-seropositive. J is TRBJ1-4 and V is TRBV7-9, with D tentatively TRBD1 (6 bases). CDR3 region: CASSLGRGENEKLFF. For the CDR3, the DNA is TGTGCCAGCAGCTTAGGCAGGGGAGAAAATGAAAAACTGTTTTTT.